These T cell receptor beta chains were read from a single sample in a study of blood T cells in healthy people across ages. One entry per CDR3 protein, called by TCRdb with MiXCR from the 5' RACE reads. The sample consists of roughly 830,000 distinct CDR3 sequences, around 68% of them appearing once. The source material was blood. The origin of the receptors is a man under 40 in good health. The CDR3 runs from the conserved cysteine through the conserved F or W. A clone size is listed for some rows: how often the clone was seen (once, few, many), or a class if it is expanded.

CDR3aa: CASSAGEGSSYNEQFF
abundance: .
v_gene: TRBV5-1

CDR3aa: CASSPLNDRTYEQYF
abundance: .
v_gene: TRBV18

CDR3aa: CASSGGPADTQYF
abundance: few
v_gene: TRBV9

CDR3aa: CASSQETGLTNHF
abundance: .
v_gene: TRBV4-3

CDR3aa: CASREDVTDTQYF
abundance: many
v_gene: TRBV6-1

CDR3aa: CASSPTGYSTDTQYF
abundance: .
v_gene: TRBV27

CDR3aa: CASFNTEAQYF
abundance: few
v_gene: TRBV2

CDR3aa: CASSFGTRLADTQYF
abundance: once
v_gene: TRBV5-1

CDR3aa: CSVAAGESYEQYF
abundance: few
v_gene: TRBV29-1

CDR3aa: CSAVTGRGYTF
abundance: .
v_gene: TRBV29-1

CDR3aa: CAISQDLTHNEQFF
abundance: .
v_gene: TRBV10-3

CDR3aa: CATSDSRQGLYGYTF
abundance: .
v_gene: TRBV24-1

CDR3aa: CASSPGLLIGYTF
abundance: .
v_gene: TRBV6-5

CDR3aa: CASTERTGGNQPQHF
abundance: .
v_gene: TRBV6-2/TRBV6-3

CDR3aa: CAIYVGVHGYTF
abundance: .
v_gene: TRBV28

CDR3aa: CSAWRGDGVEQFF
abundance: once
v_gene: TRBV20-1

CDR3aa: CSVEGEEGQGETQYF
abundance: many
v_gene: TRBV29-1

CDR3aa: CASTLGVGYYNEQFF
abundance: .
v_gene: TRBV2

CDR3aa: CASSQDLVDQPQHF
abundance: .
v_gene: TRBV3-1

CDR3aa: CASSAGTRDTDTQYF
abundance: few
v_gene: TRBV9

CDR3aa: CAWNIGVTEAFF
abundance: .
v_gene: TRBV30

CDR3aa: CASSYYSSSYNSPLHF
abundance: .
v_gene: TRBV6-5

CDR3aa: CSAFIGEKLFF
abundance: .
v_gene: TRBV20-1

CDR3aa: CASSKQGDKNQPQHF
abundance: .
v_gene: TRBV25-1

CDR3aa: CASSSWSGSGYTF
abundance: .
v_gene: TRBV9

CDR3aa: CASKGLISGANVLTF
abundance: few
v_gene: TRBV25-1

CDR3aa: CASSRDNGYEQYF
abundance: .
v_gene: TRBV6-5

CDR3aa: CAISEGGALFYGYTF
abundance: .
v_gene: TRBV6-1

CDR3aa: CASSFTLSYNEQFF
abundance: .
v_gene: TRBV6-5

CDR3aa: CASSERVGTGVREQYF
abundance: .
v_gene: TRBV2

CDR3aa: CASGLGPYEQYF
abundance: .
v_gene: TRBV12-5

CDR3aa: CASSQQDRGETQYF
abundance: .
v_gene: TRBV14

CDR3aa: CASSPAVGYTF
abundance: few
v_gene: TRBV7-2

CDR3aa: CASSLRRVETQYF
abundance: few
v_gene: TRBV5-1

CDR3aa: CASSALGGVNEQFF
abundance: once
v_gene: TRBV9

CDR3aa: CSARDRTSGGFRANVLTF
abundance: .
v_gene: TRBV20-1

CDR3aa: CASSVMGAGPTNTEAFF
abundance: .
v_gene: TRBV7-9

CDR3aa: CSVSGGAGYNEQFF
abundance: few
v_gene: TRBV20-1

CDR3aa: CASRSRGDYGYTF
abundance: .
v_gene: TRBV7-9

CDR3aa: CASSVKGSGGPQHNEQFF
abundance: .
v_gene: TRBV9